These T cell receptor beta chains were read from a single sample in a study of T cells in tumors after PD-1 blockade. Only in-frame clones appear in the TCRdb table, and some are missing; sequencing was by immunoSEQ multiplex PCR. Of roughly 6,100 clones detected, roughly two thirds appear once; the ten largest clones hold over 5%. This specimen consisted of tumor tissue, obtained before anti-PD-1 treatment. All receptors come from a human donor with basal cell carcinoma. The CDR3 runs from the conserved cysteine through the conserved F or W. The order of the fields is clone size, D gene, J gene, V gene, CDR3 length, CDR3 protein, CDR3 DNA. D genes are given only for firm matches. Clone size is shown for a subset of rows, as once, few, many or a class of expanded clone.

>few|-|TRBJ1-1|TRBV30|15
CAWSVSFPLNTEAFF
TGTGCCTGGAGTGTTTCCTTTCCCTTGAACACTGAAGCTTTCTTT
>-|TRBD2|TRBJ2-3|TRBV7-3|16
CASSPTGAGGTDTQYF
TGTGCCAGCAGCCCAACCGGGGCGGGGGGCACAGATACGCAGTATTTT
>-|-|TRBJ1-5|TRBV7-2|17
CASSPGIPGTRNQPQHF
TGTGCCAGCAGCCCAGGGATACCCGGGACACGAAATCAGCCCCAGCATTTT
>-|-|TRBJ2-7|TRBV5-6|15
CASSLEVGVLTEQYF
TGTGCCAGCAGCTTGGAGGTCGGGGTTCTTACGGAGCAGTACTTC
>-|-|TRBJ2-7|TRBV11-3|14
CASSSIIIDRKQYF
TGTGCCAGCAGCTCGATCATCATAGACAGGAAGCAGTACTTC
>once|-|TRBJ1-2|TRBV15|13
CTTSHRQARGYTF
TGTACCACCAGCCACCGACAGGCCCGAGGCTACACCTTC
>-|-|TRBJ2-7|TRBV7-9|16
CASSLAGAGQSYEQYF
TGTGCCAGCAGCTTAGCTGGGGCAGGCCAGAGCTACGAGCAGTACTTC
>-|-|TRBJ1-5|TRBV6-5|13
CASSYREGQPQHF
TGTGCCAGCAGCTATAGGGAGGGGCAGCCCCAGCATTTT
>-|-|TRBJ1-1|TRBV21-1|15
CASSKKSGGHTEAFF
TGTGCCAGCAGCAAAAAATCAGGGGGCCACACTGAAGCTTTCTTT
>-|-|TRBJ2-1|TRBV4-1|16
CASSQVGRAVMNEQFF
TGCGCCAGCAGCCAAGTGGGTCGGGCCGTTATGAATGAGCAGTTCTTC
>few|-|TRBJ1-2|TRBV5-1|16
CASSRSHLTTNYGYTF
TGCGCCAGCAGCCGGAGTCACCTTACCACTAACTATGGCTACACCTTC
>-|TRBD1|TRBJ1-5|TRBV12-3/TRBV12-4|13
CASRQGEGQPQHF
TGTGCCAGCCGACAGGGTGAGGGTCAGCCCCAGCATTTT
>-|TRBD1|TRBJ1-2|TRBV2|14
CASRNTGQGAGYTF
TGTGCCAGCAGGAATACGGGACAGGGTGCTGGCTACACCTTC
>-|-|TRBJ1-3|TRBV29-1|14
CSVDGAVSGNTIYF
TGCAGCGTTGATGGGGCAGTTTCTGGAAACACCATATATTTT
>-|TRBD2|TRBJ2-3|TRBV13|21
CASSLDRGTSGAALSTDTQYF
TGTGCCAGCAGCTTAGATAGAGGGACTAGCGGGGCAGCCTTATCCACAGATACGCAGTATTTT
>-|TRBD1|TRBJ2-7|TRBV30|16
CAWSGSGTGGIYEQYF
TGTGCCTGGAGCGGAAGCGGAACAGGGGGCATTTACGAGCAGTACTTC
>-|-|TRBJ2-3|TRBV6-6|13
CASSDSTRSTQYF
TGTGCCAGCTCTGACAGCACGAGGTCAACGCAGTATTTT
>-|-|TRBJ1-1|TRBV5-8|11
CASSFFSFLLF
TGTGCCAGCAGCTTCTTCTCCTTCTTGCTCTTT
>once|-|TRBJ1-2|TRBV6-1|15
CASSEEGSANYGYTF
TGTGCCAGCAGTGAAGAAGGGAGCGCTAACTATGGCTACACCTTC
>-|-|TRBJ2-2|TRBV5-1|14
CASSPSGRTGELFF
TGCGCCAGCAGCCCCAGCGGGCGCACCGGGGAGCTGTTTTTT